This T cell receptor beta chain appears in the sequencing data of a study of blood T cell repertoires in COVID-19. The V segment lost 5 bases and the J segment 3 bases; nucleotides outside the gene matches: 3. The CDR3 runs 15 residues. The V gene's germline CDR1 is SGHTA and CDR2 FQGNSA. Measured with immunoSEQ multiplex PCR; TCRdb has only the in-frame clones, and not every one. The data show tens of thousands of clones, under 90% seen once. Sequencing was performed on peripheral blood. The rearrangement uses TRBV7-2 and TRBJ2-6; 8 positions agree with TRBD1. The TCR originated in a man aged 65 to 85 with acute or convalescent COVID-19. This CDR3 reads CASSGGQGGANVLTF. As DNA, the CDR3 is TGTGCCAGCAGCGGCGGACAGGGTGGGGCCAACGTCCTGACTTTC.